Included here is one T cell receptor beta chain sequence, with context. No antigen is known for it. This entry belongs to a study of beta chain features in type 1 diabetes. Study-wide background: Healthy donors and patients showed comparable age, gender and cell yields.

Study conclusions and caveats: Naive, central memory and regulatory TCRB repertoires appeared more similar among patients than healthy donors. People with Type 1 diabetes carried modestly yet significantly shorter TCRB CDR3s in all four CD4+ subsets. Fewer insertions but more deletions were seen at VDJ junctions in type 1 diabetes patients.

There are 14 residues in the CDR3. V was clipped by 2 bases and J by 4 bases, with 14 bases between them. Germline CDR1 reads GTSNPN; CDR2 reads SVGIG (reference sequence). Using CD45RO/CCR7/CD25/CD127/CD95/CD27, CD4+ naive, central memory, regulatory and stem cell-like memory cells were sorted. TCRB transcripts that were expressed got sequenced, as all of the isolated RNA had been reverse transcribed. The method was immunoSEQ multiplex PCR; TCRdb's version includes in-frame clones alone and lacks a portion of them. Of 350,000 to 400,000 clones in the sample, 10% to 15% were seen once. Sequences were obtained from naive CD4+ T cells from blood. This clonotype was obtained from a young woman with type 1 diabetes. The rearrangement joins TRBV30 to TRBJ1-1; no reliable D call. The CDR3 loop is CAWSPREEGTEAFF. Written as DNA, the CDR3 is TGTGCCTGGAGTCCTAGGGAGGAGGGCACTGAAGCTTTCTTT.